The TCR beta chain under discussion was sequenced for a study of CD8+CD57+ T cells in acquired aplastic anemia (dated by TCRdb to 2017 to 2018). At the level of the whole study: Extracted DNA from sorted CD4+ and CD8+ cells averaged 3.2 ug, ranging from 0.2 to 27.4 ug. A CD8+CD57+ expansion meant a frequency higher than the mean frequency seen in healthy subjects. Beyond this particular receptor, the publication reports: No significant difference in CD8+ Simpson's diversity was found between patients and healthy controls (P=0.060). Around 30 CD8+ CDR3 sequences were found to be shared between patients and controls, but these sequences appeared to be highly expressed in patients and within the immunodominant clones of the patients.

Expansion of CD8+CD57+ cells had been shown by flow cytometry in the patients chosen for sequencing. Every patient had a diagnosis of severe acquired aplastic anemia based on International Study of Aplastic Anemia and Agranulocytosis and Camitta criteria. At the time blood was sampled, none of the patients had received any therapy. TCR repertoires of sorted CD4+ and CD8+ blood T cells from severe aplastic anemia patients and healthy subjects were deep-sequenced in the study. In the USA, patient enrollment took place under clinicaltrials.gov protocols 00001620, 01623167, 00001397, 00071045, 00081523 and 00961064. Ficoll-Paque density gradient centrifugation was used to isolate peripheral blood mononuclear cells. Before DNA was extracted, CD4+ and CD8+ T cells were sorted using either FACS or magnetic beads. TCR beta VDJ combination and CDR3 sequence profiling used genomic DNA as the template. TCR repertoire sequencing was run on an Illumina HiSeq 2000. From the authors' description of their analysis: Repertoires were assessed using TRBV/TRBJ rearrangement plots, CDR3 size and DJ length profiles, and Simpson's diversity index. Whichever DNA sequence was most abundant in the deep sequencing data was defined as the immunodominant clone. CDR3 amino acid sequences were checked for sharing between subjects and were compared against published repertoires and the VDJdb database. TCRdb trimmed public reads at Q25 via fastp, called clones via MiXCR and kept in-frame beta chains. Each entry merges the rows of one CDR3 protein and shows their most common DNA and genes. The authors' filters were not applied to this entry. This sample lists about half a million distinct CDR3 sequences; under 40% were detected once. 0.7% to 1% of the sample rests with the top ten.

Counted from cysteine to phenylalanine, this CDR3 has 11 amino acids. This entry keeps only the CDR3 DNA: 33 bases, framed from base 1. The germline V gene encodes CDR1 SQVTM and CDR2 ANQGSEA. Relative to germline, V is 7 bases shorter and J is 10 bases shorter, with 16 bases between their ends. In its sample, this clonotype was seen many times. It has no known antigen specificity. No clone much larger than this one lies a single base away; base qualities are absent. Source material: sorted CD4+, CD8+, or CD8+CD57+ T cells (not recorded which) from PBMCs. The chain employs TRBV29-1 and TRBJ1-1; the best D guess is TRBD1, with 6 bases matching. The source of this sequence is a human donor with aplastic anemia. The sequence in DNA is TGCAGCGGAAACAGGGCCCAAGGAGCTTTCTTT. It encodes CSGNRAQGAFF.